These 9 T cell receptor beta chains originate from one sample sequenced in a study of T cells expressing NK-cell markers. TCRdb reprocessed the 5' RACE reads, keeping one entry per CDR3 protein, no DNA. Recorded for this sample: about 460,000 distinct CDR3 sequences. The sample was blood T cells: a sorted CD56 or NKG2C T cell subset, CD4+ or CD8+ T cells, or bulk PBMC T cells (not recorded which). These TCRs come from a woman aged 45-65 years in good health.

V gene TRBV15 combines with J gene TRBJ1-2; no DNA is available, so the TRBD1 call from TCRdb remains unchecked. Per the germline V gene, CDR1 is LNHNV and CDR2 is YYDKDF (reference sequence). The CDR3 spans 13 residues. The CDR3 sequence is CATSRDRLDGYTF.

V usage is TRBV3-1 and J usage is TRBJ2-3. The CDR3 has 12 residues. CDR1 is LGHDT and CDR2 is YNNKEL in the germline V gene (reference sequence). CDR3 residues: CASSHGPVTQYF.

The chain uses TRBV6-6 and TRBJ2-1; absent DNA, TCRdb's TRBD1 call cannot be checked. Germline V gene lookup returns CDR1 MNHNY and CDR2 SVGAGI (reference sequence). This CDR3 has 14 residues. CDR3 sequence reads: CASSNPGRVNEQFF.

CDR3 residues: CASSGKAGEPYNEQFF. This chain links TRBV12-3 or TRBV12-4 with TRBJ2-1; with no DNA, the TCRdb D assignment of TRBD2 cannot be verified. The CDR3 is 16 residues long.

The chain has TRBV24-1 and TRBJ2-1; TCRdb indicates TRBD1, and absent DNA this call remains unverified. The V gene's germline CDR1 is KGHDR and CDR2 SFDVKD. CDR3 size: 16 residues. This CDR3 is CATSSRTGPIYNEQFF.

The chain has TRBV11-2 and TRBJ2-1; TCRdb lists TRBD2, though no DNA is available to test this call. CDR3 length: 18 residues. Germline V CDR1 and CDR2: SGHAT, FQNNGV. The CDR3 protein is CASSFGAGGLGAYNEQFF.

The J gene is TRBJ2-3, the V gene TRBV12-5. CDR3 length: 12 residues. The V gene's germline CDR1 is LGHNT and CDR2 FRNRAP. The CDR3 sequence: CASGSTTDTQYF.

This chain joins TRBV28 and TRBJ2-7; the D call of TRBD1 rests on TCRdb alone, since no DNA is present to check it. The CDR3 is 13 residues long. Per the germline V gene, CDR1 is MDHEN and CDR2 is SYDVKM. The CDR3 spells CASSTGGFYEQYF.

This chain joins TRBV7-2 and TRBJ1-1. The CDR3 spans 14 residues. Germline assignment: CDR1 SGHTA and CDR2 FQGNSA. The CDR3 is CASRLAGLRTEAFF.